This paragraph reports one T cell receptor beta chain. TCRdb ran MiXCR on the PCR reads and lists one entry per CDR3 protein. The sample contains a few hundred thousand distinct CDR3 sequences, 24% of which appear only once. The data stem from a study of molecular identifiers for immune sequencing clone quantification. Study in general: Four portions were sequenced after RNA from roughly 21,000 or 96,000 naive CD8 cells was split five ways in replicates.

The CDR3 covers 14 residues. Deletions cut 4 bases from V and 5 bases from J, with 15 bases between. Germline assignment: CDR1 SGDLS and CDR2 YYNGEE. This chain joins TRBV9 and TRBJ1-2; possible D gene TRBD1, 5 bases. The sample taken for sequencing was naive CD8+ T cells from blood, with Jurkat cell RNA spiked in. Subset of the sample: FACS-sorted CD8+CD4-CCR7+CD45RA+ naive T cells. The receptor comes from a human donor in good health. Some libraries in this study had Jurkat cell RNA spiked in. The CDR3 reads CASSSSDSLYGYTF. In DNA, the CDR3 is TGTGCCAGCAGCTCCTCAGACAGCCTATATGGCTACACCTTC. Looking up the rest from reference TRBV9 and TRBJ1-2 gives the full variable domain: DSGVTQTPKHLITATGQRVTLRCSPRSGDLSVYWYQQSLDQGLQFLIQYYNGEERAKGNILERFSAQQFPDLHSELNLSSLELGDSALYFCASSSSDSLYGYTFGSGTRLTVV.